The rows below give T cell receptor beta chains drawn from one sample of a study of T cell responses to AZD1222 COVID-19 vaccine. Produced via immunoSEQ multiplex PCR; TCRdb's table is partial and in-frame only. The repertoire holds about 25,000 clones, with roughly 91% as singletons. Material: peripheral blood, obtained 28 days after the second AZD1222 dose. Receptors were obtained from an adult who received the AZD1222 COVID-19 vaccine. Both conserved end residues are part of each CDR3. The D gene is left open where the match is weak. Rows give clone size only sometimes, using once, few, many, or a class for an expanded clone.

length	size	D	V	J	CDR3	DNA
15	few	-	TRBV7-2	TRBJ1-5	CASRLEGISNQPQHF	TGTGCCAGCAGATTGGAGGGTATTAGCAATCAGCCCCAGCATTTT
14	-	TRBD2	TRBV5-1	TRBJ2-1	CASSSGGSYNEQFF	TGCGCCAGCAGCTCGGGGGGGTCCTACAATGAGCAGTTCTTC
12	-	-	TRBV6-5	TRBJ2-5	CASSFPRSTQYF	TGTGCCAGCAGTTTCCCCAGGTCGACCCAGTACTTC
12	-	-	TRBV11-2	TRBJ2-7	CASSLGAYEQYF	TGTGCCAGCAGCTTAGGAGCGTACGAGCAGTACTTC
14	-	-	TRBV28	TRBJ2-5	CASSLSPAQQTQYF	TGTGCCAGCTCTTTGTCCCCCGCCCAACAGACCCAGTACTTC
14	-	-	TRBV2	TRBJ1-1	CASSEERLNTEAFF	TGTGCCAGCAGTGAAGAAAGGTTGAACACTGAAGCTTTCTTT
15	-	TRBD2	TRBV6-5	TRBJ2-3	CASSYSSGAPDTQYF	TGTGCCAGCAGTTACTCTAGCGGGGCCCCAGATACGCAGTATTTT
14	-	-	TRBV24-1	TRBJ2-3	CATRNTGAGNTQYF	TGTGCCACCAGGAACACAGGGGCGGGGAATACGCAGTATTTT
13	-	-	TRBV28	TRBJ1-1	CAILGTPNTEAFF	TGTGCCATCCTAGGGACACCGAACACTGAAGCTTTCTTT
17	-	TRBD1	TRBV4-1	TRBJ1-2	CASSQGRQGIKGGGYTF	TGCGCCAGCAGCCAGGGTAGACAGGGGATAAAGGGTGGCGGCTACACCTTC
16	once	-	TRBV5-4	TRBJ1-6	CASRRDRSSYNSPLHF	TGTGCCAGCAGGAGGGACCGTAGCTCCTATAATTCACCCCTCCACTTT
13	-	-	TRBV12-3/TRBV12-4	TRBJ1-1	CASRYQGFTEAFF	TGTGCCAGCAGATACCAGGGTTTTACTGAAGCTTTCTTT
15	few	TRBD2	TRBV7-2	TRBJ2-7	CASSSGGRAAWEQYF	TGTGCCAGCAGCTCCGGTGGGAGGGCGGCCTGGGAGCAGTACTTC
14	-	-	TRBV3-1/TRBV3-2	TRBJ1-4	CASSPRTAIEKLFF	TGTGCCAGCAGCCCCAGGACAGCGATCGAAAAACTGTTTTTT
14	-	-	TRBV5-1	TRBJ2-3	CASSLGPLTDTQYF	TGCGCCAGCAGCTTGGGCCCACTCACAGATACGCAGTATTTT
15	-	TRBD2	TRBV28	TRBJ2-7	CASSPTSGGAYEQYF	TGTGCCAGCAGCCCGACTAGCGGAGGGGCCTACGAGCAGTACTTC
16	-	-	TRBV3-1/TRBV3-2	TRBJ1-3	CASSQGAFSSGNTIYF	TGTGCCAGCAGCCAAGGGGCTTTTTCCTCTGGAAACACCATATATTTT
19	once	-	TRBV21-1	TRBJ2-6	CASSKRYQGQGSGANVLTF	TGTGCCAGCAGCAAAAGATATCAGGGACAGGGCTCTGGGGCCAACGTCCTGACTTTC
16	-	TRBD2	TRBV5-1	TRBJ2-7	CASSPGGAGVSYEQYF	TGCGCCAGCAGCCCCGGGGGAGCGGGAGTCTCCTACGAGCAGTACTTC
15	once	TRBD2	TRBV11-3	TRBJ2-1	CASSWLGSGNNEQFF	TGTGCCAGCAGCTGGCTGGGTAGCGGGAACAATGAGCAGTTCTTC
13	-	-	TRBV6-4	TRBJ2-1	CASSEWSMGEQFF	TGTGCCAGCAGTGAGTGGTCAATGGGTGAGCAGTTCTTC
12	-	-	TRBV18	TRBJ2-5	CASSFNQETQYF	TGTGCCAGCTCATTCAACCAAGAGACCCAGTACTTC